Each of the 32 T cell receptor beta chains below was sequenced from the same sample in a study of cytomegalovirus exposure and HLA in healthy donors. The PCR was carried out with 60 Vbeta primers and 13 Jbeta primers. Data came from immunoSEQ multiplex PCR; TCRdb stores just in-frame clones and leaves some out. The data contain approximately 190,000 clones, roughly 84% of them seen just once; the ten biggest clones take up about 0.25%. The source material was PBMCs. Receptors originate from a boy under 18 in good health and CMV-seronegative.

This rearrangement joins TRBV30 to TRBJ1-1; 12 bases map to TRBD1. CDR1 GTSNPN and CDR2 SVGIG come from the germline V gene (reference sequence). The CDR3 has 16 amino acids. J was trimmed by 4 bases and V by 3 bases; bases with no gene match: 9. CDR3 DNA: TGTGCCTGGAGAAAGGGACAGGGGGCGCCGGGCACTGAAGCTTTCTTT. Protein sequence: CAWRKGQGAPGTEAFF.

This clone was observed once. This rearrangement joins TRBV19 to TRBJ1-2; no clear D gene. V lost 10 bases and J 6 bases, leaving 9 bases between the germline ends. Germline V gene lookup returns CDR1 LNHDA and CDR2 SQIVND (reference sequence). This CDR3 region has 10 residues. Here the CDR3 DNA reads TGTGCCACCTGGGAGAATGGCTACACCTTC. Protein sequence: CATWENGYTF.

This rearrangement joins TRBV11-2 to TRBJ2-4, with TRBD2 matching 10 bases. The CDR3 has 16 residues. Germline CDR1 is SGHAT and CDR2 is FQNNGV. V lost 1 base, J lost 0 bases, and 0 bases stayed unmatched. The CDR3, as DNA: TGTGCCAGCAGCTTAGGACTAGCGGGAGCCAAAAACATTCAGTACTTC. It translates to CASSLGLAGAKNIQYF.

The rearrangement uses TRBV29-1 and TRBJ1-6, with a weak D call TRBD1 (6 bases). The germline V and J ends were trimmed by 6 bases and 5 bases, with 11 bases remaining between them. This CDR3 is built from 13 residues. Germline-derived CDR1 and CDR2 are SQVTM and ANQGSEA. CDR3 protein: CSVVTGNNSPLHF. As DNA, the CDR3 is TGCAGCGTGGTAACAGGGAATAATTCACCCCTCCACTTT.

This chain uses TRBV7-9 with TRBJ2-1, with TRBD1 matching 11 bases. The CDR3 is 16 residues long. The germline V gene has CDR1 SEHNR and CDR2 FQNEAQ (reference sequence). J was trimmed by 6 bases and V by 2 bases; bases with no gene match: 6. CDR3 loop: CASSLIRDRGTNEQFF. DNA of the CDR3: TGTGCCAGCAGCTTAATCCGGGACAGGGGGACCAATGAGCAGTTCTTC. The variable domain in full, completed from reference TRBV7-9 and TRBJ2-1, reads DTGVSQNPRHKITKRGQNVTFRCDPISEHNRLYWYRQTLGQGPEFLTYFQNEAQLEKSRLLSDRFSAERPKGSFSTLEIQRTEQGDSAMYLCASSLIRDRGTNEQFFGPGTRLTVL.

This clone has only one observation. The chain couples TRBV23-1 to TRBJ1-5; the D gene is possibly TRBD1 (6 bases). TRBV23-1 is an ORF, and what it does is uncertain. The V end lost 7 bases, the J end lost 7 bases, and 20 bases lay between the germline ends. The CDR3 totals 15 residues. The CDR3 loop is CASTKKGERQQPQHF. The CDR3 DNA reads as TGCGCCAGCACTAAAAAGGGGGAACGCCAACAGCCCCAGCATTTT.

The V call is TRBV15, the J call TRBJ1-3; 7 bases are shared with TRBD1. Germline CDR1 LNHNV, CDR2 YYDKDF (reference sequence). V dropped 3 bases and J dropped 0; count of bases not matched to a gene: 2. There are 15 residues in the CDR3. The CDR3 spells CATSSNRGSGNTIYF. The CDR3 DNA sequence: TGTGCCACCAGCAGCAACAGGGGCTCTGGAAACACCATATATTTT.

V gene TRBV20-1 combines with J gene TRBJ2-7; tentatively, D is TRBD2 (5 bases). This CDR3 comprises 8 residues. Germline V lookup: CDR1 DFQATT, CDR2 SNEGSKA (reference sequence). The CDR3 loop is CSLGGQYF. CDR3 DNA: TGCAGCCTCGGAGGGCAGTACTTC.

This rearrangement joins TRBV7-2 to TRBJ2-2; 9 bases map to TRBD1. Germline-derived CDR1 and CDR2 are SGHTA and FQGNSA. J was trimmed by 5 bases and V by 4 bases; bases with no gene match: 5. CDR3 size: 15 residues. The CDR3, as DNA: TGTGCCAGCAGCTCCGGGACAGGGCGTACCGGGGAGCTGTTTTTT. It translates to CASSSGTGRTGELFF.

The genes are TRBV20-1 and TRBJ2-1, with a possible D match to TRBD2 (5 bases). V dropped 5 bases and J dropped 5 bases, with 7 bases sitting between them. The CDR3 runs 11 residues. Germline-derived CDR1 and CDR2 are DFQATT and SNEGSKA (reference sequence). The CDR3 sequence is CSALEDNEQFF. CDR3 nucleotides: TGCAGTGCTTTGGAGGACAATGAGCAGTTCTTC.

The chain carries TRBV19 and TRBJ2-1; D uncertain. The germline CDR1 and CDR2 sequences are LNHDA and SQIVND (reference sequence). The germline V and J ends were trimmed by 3 bases and 8 bases, with 17 bases remaining between them. This CDR3 has 15 amino acids. The CDR3 reads CASSISPLPRDEQFF. DNA of the CDR3: TGTGCCAGTAGTATTTCTCCTTTACCTCGGGATGAGCAGTTCTTC.

The chain carries TRBV9 and TRBJ2-3, with a possible D match to TRBD1 (5 bases). V dropped 6 bases and J dropped 6 bases, with 17 bases sitting between them. CDR1 and CDR2 (germline): SGDLS, YYNGEE. The CDR3 runs 14 residues. This chain's CDR3 is CASNRQGSSDTQYF. In nucleotides, the CDR3 is TGTGCCAGCAATCGTCAGGGATCGTCGGATACGCAGTATTTT.

This clone turned up a few times. Germline and junction disagree at one end, which may indicate a read error. This chain joins TRBV20-1 and TRBJ1-2; 10 nucleotides match TRBD1. CDR1 DFQATT and CDR2 SNEGSKA come from the germline V gene (reference sequence). The CDR3 sequence is 11 residues long. The CDR3 coding sequence is TGCAGTGCTCCTCAGACAGGGGGCAGCCCCTTC. It yields the protein CSAPQTGGSPF.

The chain links TRBV14 to TRBJ2-7; 8 nucleotides agree with TRBD1. CDR1 and CDR2 (germline): SGHDN, FVKESK. CDR3 length: 15 amino acids. Germline trimming cut 4 bases from V and 5 bases from J; bases unmatched to any gene: 10. The CDR3 DNA sequence: TGTGCCAGCAGCCCCTATCGGGACAGGCCCCACGAGCAGTACTTC. Its translation: CASSPYRDRPHEQYF.

The chain employs TRBV12-5 and TRBJ2-7; 7 nucleotides align to TRBD1. Trimming cost V 4 bases and J 0 bases; bases outside gene matches: 6. The CDR3 contains 15 residues. Per the germline V gene, CDR1 is LGHNT and CDR2 is FRNRAP. The CDR3 nucleotides read TGTGCTAGTGGTTCCCAGACAGGGAGCTCCTACGAGCAGTACTTC. Translation gives CASGSQTGSSYEQYF.

The chain uses TRBV5-6 and TRBJ2-4; TRBD1 aligns across 7 bases. CDR3 length: 15 amino acids. CDR1 is SGHDT and CDR2 is YYEEEE in the germline V gene. After removal of 4 bases from V and 2 bases from J, the junction contained 6 bases not matched to a gene. The CDR3 coding sequence is TGTGCCAGCAGCGTCGAACAGGGGTCCAAAAACATTCAGTACTTC. Its translation: CASSVEQGSKNIQYF.

The chain has TRBV9 and TRBJ2-5; TRBD2 might be the D (6 bases). Germline-derived CDR1 and CDR2 are SGDLS and YYNGEE. The CDR3 sequence is 17 residues long. The ends were cut back, 4 bases at V and 2 bases at J, with 21 bases in the middle. The CDR3 DNA follows: TGTGCCAGCAGCTTCAGACCCACCCGGGGGAGTCAAGAGACCCAGTACTTC. This sequence encodes CASSFRPTRGSQETQYF.

Comment on this clone: Since a much larger clone is just one base distant, this may be a read error. This CDR3 is also generated by other DNA sequences in the sample. The genes are TRBV6-1 and TRBJ1-1; D not certain. The V and J ends lost 5 bases and 1 base respectively, with 5 bases between them. Germline assignment: CDR1 MNHNS and CDR2 SASEGT. The CDR3 runs 12 residues. CDR3 region: CASSTGNTEAFF. The CDR3 region has the DNA TGTGCCAGCAGTACCGGGAACACTGAAGCTTTCTTT.

CDR3 sequence: CASRRTGLAGSTDTQYF. As DNA, the CDR3 is TGTGCCAGCAGGAGGACGGGATTAGCGGGGAGCACAGATACGCAGTATTTT. This sequence joins TRBV2 and TRBJ2-3, with 8 bases matching TRBD2. The CDR3 has 17 amino acids. CDR1 is SNHLY, CDR2 FYNNEI, per germline. J gave up 0 bases and V 6 bases, and 11 bases lay outside the gene matches. Supplemented by reference TRBV2 and TRBJ2-3, the full variable domain reads EPEVTQTPSHQVTQMGQEVILRCVPISNHLYFYWYRQILGQKVEFLVSFYNNEISEKSEIFDDQFSVERPDGSNFTLKIRSTKLEDSAMYFCASRRTGLAGSTDTQYFGPGTRLTVL.

Turning to this clone: The germline gene is not matched at one end of the junction; a read error may be the cause. V is TRBV7-2 and J is TRBJ1-2, with a weak D call TRBD1 (6 bases). The CDR3 length is 13 residues. Germline V gene lookup returns CDR1 SGHTA and CDR2 FQGNSA. CDR3 region: CASSFLAGGPEPF. The CDR3 coding sequence is TGTGCCAGCAGCTTTTTAGCGGGGGGGCCGGAGCCCTTC.

This clone is a singleton in its sample. The V call is TRBV11-2, the J call TRBJ2-3; TRBD2 agrees at 8 bases. The CDR3 sequence is 14 residues long. Germline CDR1 and CDR2: SGHAT and FQNNGV. The J segment lost 6 bases and the V segment lost 3 bases, leaving 5 bases of the junction unmatched. The CDR3 nucleotides read TGTGCCAGCAGCTTCACGGGGGGGGCGGATACGCAGTATTTT. Encoded protein: CASSFTGGADTQYF.

This sequence joins TRBV21-1 and TRBJ2-5; TRBD2 is the table's D call and was not checked against the DNA. TRBV21-1 is deemed a pseudogene. The CDR3 loop spans 21 amino acids. Written as DNA, the CDR3 is TGTGCCAGCAGCAAAGGATGGAGGGGACTAGCGGGGTCACGGGACCAAGAGACCCAGTACTTC. It is translated as CASSKGWRGLAGSRDQETQYF.

The rearrangement uses TRBV5-1 and TRBJ2-7, with a weak D call TRBD1 (7 bases). Trimming stripped 4 bases from V and 6 bases from J, with 11 bases between. The V gene's germline CDR1 is SGHRS and CDR2 YFSETQ. This CDR3 is 12 amino acids long. The CDR3 loop reads CASSQGGGEQYF. The CDR3 DNA reads TGCGCCAGCAGCCAGGGGGGCGGCGAGCAGTACTTC.

The rearrangement uses TRBV4-1 and TRBJ1-2; D uncertain. Trimming left V 4 bases short and J 4 bases short, with 10 bases between. In germline, CDR1 is MGHRA, CDR2 YSYEKL. This CDR3 spans 13 amino acids. The CDR3, as DNA: TGCGCCAGCAGCCCCGACGCAGGCTATGGCTACACCTTC. As protein: CASSPDAGYGYTF.

The genes are TRBV27 and TRBJ2-5, with D perhaps TRBD1 (5 bases). V was clipped by 6 bases and J by 5 bases, with 10 bases between them. Germline CDR1 MNHEY, CDR2 SMNVEV (reference sequence). The CDR3 covers 12 residues. CDR3 in DNA: TGTGCCAGCAGGGGTAAGGGGGAGACCCAGTACTTC. Protein product: CASRGKGETQYF.

The DNA of the CDR3 is TGTGCCAGTAGTTCGGGGACAACTAATGAAAAACTGTTTTTT. This sequence encodes CASSSGTTNEKLFF. This sequence joins TRBV19 and TRBJ1-4; no clear D. Germline-derived CDR1 and CDR2 are LNHDA and SQIVND (reference sequence). V lost 5 bases to trimming and J lost 0 bases, with 7 bases between them. The CDR3 runs 14 residues.

This chain uses TRBV27 with TRBJ2-5; 8 bases agree with TRBD2. J gave up 5 bases and V 0 bases, and 11 bases lay outside the gene matches. This CDR3 is 17 amino acids long. CDR1 MNHEY and CDR2 SMNVEV come from the germline V gene (reference sequence). The CDR3 spells CASSLSRTGRAGETQYF. The CDR3 DNA reads as TGTGCCAGCAGTTTATCGAGAACCGGGAGGGCCGGGGAGACCCAGTACTTC.

The J gene is TRBJ2-3, the V gene TRBV9, with 7 nucleotides matching TRBD2. There are 14 residues in the CDR3. CDR1 is SGDLS, CDR2 YYNGEE, per germline. J gave up 3 bases and V 4 bases, and 5 bases lay outside the gene matches. CDR3 amino acids: CASSLGGRTDTQYF. The CDR3 bases are TGTGCCAGCAGCCTCGGGGGGAGAACAGATACGCAGTATTTT.

The CDR3 region is CSAPQGSGYTF. Written as DNA, the CDR3 is TGCAGTGCGCCACAGGGAAGTGGCTACACCTTC. The chain carries TRBV20-1 and TRBJ1-2, with a possible D match to TRBD1 (6 bases). The CDR3 totals 11 residues. With 6 bases removed from V and 7 bases from J, the gap between germline ends came to 12 bases. CDR1 is DFQATT, CDR2 SNEGSKA, per germline (reference sequence).

The chain carries TRBV6-1 and TRBJ2-4; 9 positions match TRBD2. Germline assignment: CDR1 MNHNS and CDR2 SASEGT. J lost 11 bases, V lost 3 bases, and 5 bases had no gene match. CDR3 length equals 13 residues. Written as DNA, the CDR3 is TGTGCCAGCAGTGACTTCGTAGCGGGAGTTCAGTACTTC. It encodes CASSDFVAGVQYF.

The rearrangement uses TRBV25-1 and TRBJ2-1, with D maybe TRBD1 (7 bases). Trimming left V 6 bases short and J 4 bases short, with 22 bases between. Per germline, CDR1 MGHDK and CDR2 SYGVNS. CDR3 size: 17 residues. The CDR3 here is CASSPQAGGGRYNEQFF. CDR3 DNA sequence: TGTGCCAGCAGCCCCCAGGCAGGGGGAGGTCGATACAATGAGCAGTTCTTC.

The chain is built from TRBV25-1 and TRBJ1-1; D gene unclear. V was trimmed by 6 bases and J by 4 bases, leaving 9 bases between them. Germline V gives CDR1 MGHDK, CDR2 SYGVNS. This CDR3 has 12 amino acids. CDR3 DNA: TGTGCCAGCAGCTCTTCGTCCACTGAAGCTTTCTTT. It codes for CASSSSSTEAFF.